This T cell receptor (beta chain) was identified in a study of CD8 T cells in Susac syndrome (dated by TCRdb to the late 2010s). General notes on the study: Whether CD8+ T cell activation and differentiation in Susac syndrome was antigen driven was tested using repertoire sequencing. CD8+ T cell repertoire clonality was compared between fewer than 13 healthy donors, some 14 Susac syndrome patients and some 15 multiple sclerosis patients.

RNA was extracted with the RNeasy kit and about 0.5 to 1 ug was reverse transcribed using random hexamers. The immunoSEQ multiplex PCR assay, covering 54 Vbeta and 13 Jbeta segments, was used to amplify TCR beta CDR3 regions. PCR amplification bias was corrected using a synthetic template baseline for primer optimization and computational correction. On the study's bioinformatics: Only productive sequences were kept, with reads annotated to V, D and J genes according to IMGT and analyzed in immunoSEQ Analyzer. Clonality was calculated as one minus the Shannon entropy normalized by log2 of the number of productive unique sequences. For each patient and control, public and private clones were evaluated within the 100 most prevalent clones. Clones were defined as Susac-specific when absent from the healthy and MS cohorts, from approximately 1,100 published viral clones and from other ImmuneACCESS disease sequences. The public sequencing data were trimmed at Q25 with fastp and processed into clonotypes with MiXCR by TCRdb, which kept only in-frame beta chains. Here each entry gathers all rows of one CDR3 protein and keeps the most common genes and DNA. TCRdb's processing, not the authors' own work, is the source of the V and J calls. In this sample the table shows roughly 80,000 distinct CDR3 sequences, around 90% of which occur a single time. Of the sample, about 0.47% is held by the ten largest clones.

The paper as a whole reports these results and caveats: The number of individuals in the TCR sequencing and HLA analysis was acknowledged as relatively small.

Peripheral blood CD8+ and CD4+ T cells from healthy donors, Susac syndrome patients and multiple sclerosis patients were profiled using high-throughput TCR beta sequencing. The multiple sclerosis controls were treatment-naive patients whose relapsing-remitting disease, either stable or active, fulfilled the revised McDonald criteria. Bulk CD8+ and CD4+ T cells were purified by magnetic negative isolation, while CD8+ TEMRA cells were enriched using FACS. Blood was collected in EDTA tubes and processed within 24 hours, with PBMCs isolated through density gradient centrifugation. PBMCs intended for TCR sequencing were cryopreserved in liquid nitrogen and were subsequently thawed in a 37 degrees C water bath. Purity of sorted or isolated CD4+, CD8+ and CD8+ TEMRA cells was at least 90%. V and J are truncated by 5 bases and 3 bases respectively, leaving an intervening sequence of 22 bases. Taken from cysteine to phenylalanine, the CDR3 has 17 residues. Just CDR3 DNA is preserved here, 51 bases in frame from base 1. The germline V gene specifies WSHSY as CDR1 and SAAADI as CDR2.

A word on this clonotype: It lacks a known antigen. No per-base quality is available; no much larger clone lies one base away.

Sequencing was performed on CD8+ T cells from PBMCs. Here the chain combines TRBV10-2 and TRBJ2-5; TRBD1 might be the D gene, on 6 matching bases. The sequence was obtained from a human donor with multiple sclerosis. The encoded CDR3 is CASSRDRLELKEETQYF. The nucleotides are TGCGCCAGCAGTCGTGACAGGCTAGAGCTAAAAGAAGAGACCCAGTACTTC.